The 16 T cell receptor beta chains below were found in one sample sequenced in a study of blood T cell repertoires in COVID-19. Only in-frame clones appear in the TCRdb table, and some are missing; sequencing was by immunoSEQ multiplex PCR. Of around 300,000 clones in the sample, around nine tenths are singletons; the top ten hold approximately 2%. The sample comprised peripheral blood. The receptors were gathered from a man aged 45-65 years with acute or convalescent COVID-19.

This rearrangement joins TRBV12-3 or TRBV12-4 to TRBJ1-2; possible D gene TRBD1, 5 bases. This CDR3 has 12 amino acids. V shed 3 bases and J shed 7 bases, with 9 bases lying between them. CDR3 protein: CASSLQGFGYTF. In DNA, the CDR3 is TGTGCCAGCAGTTTGCAGGGTTTTGGCTACACCTTC.

The chain carries TRBV5-1 and TRBJ2-1, with 12 nucleotides matching TRBD1. Germline lookup yields CDR1 SGHRS and CDR2 YFSETQ. V lost 4 bases and J lost 5; bases outside the gene matches: 10. CDR3 length: 17 amino acids. The CDR3 loop reads CASSPGTGGPPNNEQFF. CDR3 DNA: TGCGCCAGCAGCCCCGGGACAGGGGGCCCTCCAAACAATGAGCAGTTCTTC. Supplemented by reference TRBV5-1 and TRBJ2-1, the full variable domain reads KAGVTQTPRYLIKTRGQQVTLSCSPISGHRSVSWYQQTPGQGLQFLFEYFSETQRNKGNFPGRFSGRQFSNSRSEMNVSTLELGDSALYLCASSPGTGGPPNNEQFFGPGTRLTVL.

The rearrangement joins TRBV20-1 to TRBJ2-5, with TRBD2 identical over 8 bases. Looked up from germline, CDR1 is DFQATT and CDR2 is SNEGSKA (reference sequence). The CDR3 is 14 amino acids. V shed 3 bases, J shed 5 bases, and the junction held 8 bases outside the gene matches. The CDR3 is CSASLAGRRETQYF. The CDR3 DNA is TGCAGTGCTAGTCTAGCGGGTAGGAGGGAGACCCAGTACTTC.

The V call is TRBV4-1, the J call TRBJ2-7; the match to TRBD1 covers 7 bases. In germline, CDR1 is MGHRA, CDR2 YSYEKL. The V gene end was trimmed by 3 bases and the J gene end by 3 bases; junction bases not matched to a gene: 5. The CDR3 has 14 residues. The CDR3 reads CASSQGQQFYEQYF. CDR3 in DNA: TGCGCCAGCAGCCAGGGACAGCAGTTCTACGAGCAGTACTTC.

The CDR3 DNA follows: TGTGCCAGCAGTACAGGGGGCTGGGATGGAGAGACCCAGTACTTC. Its translation: CASSTGGWDGETQYF. The J gene is TRBJ2-5, the V gene TRBV6-5, with TRBD1 identical over 9 bases. J lost 4 bases, V lost 5 bases, and 8 bases had no gene match. The germline V gene encodes CDR1 MNHEY and CDR2 SVGAGI. This CDR3 has 15 residues.

V is TRBV14 and J is TRBJ2-7; 7 nucleotides agree with TRBD1. V gave up 4 bases and J gave up 5 bases; unmatched junction bases: 8. This CDR3 spans 14 amino acids. Germline CDR1 SGHDN, CDR2 FVKESK. The CDR3 loop is CASSRPTGPDEQYF. As DNA, the CDR3 is TGTGCCAGCAGCCGACCGACAGGGCCGGACGAGCAGTACTTC.

The chain carries TRBV7-6 and TRBJ2-5, with D unclear. Per germline, CDR1 SGHVS and CDR2 FNYEAQ. Trimming took off 2 bases at V and 0 bases at J, with 7 bases between the two ends. CDR3 length: 14 amino acids. Here the CDR3 reads CASSLKIDQETQYF. In DNA, the CDR3 is TGTGCCAGCAGCTTAAAGATAGACCAAGAGACCCAGTACTTC. Complete variable domain (other parts from reference TRBV7-6 and TRBJ2-5): GAGVSQSPRYKVTKRGQDVALRCDPISGHVSLYWYRQALGQGPEFLTYFNYEAQQDKSGLPNDRFSAERPEGSISTLTIQRTEQRDSAMYRCASSLKIDQETQYFGPGTRLLVL.

This sequence joins TRBV18 and TRBJ1-1, with D unresolved. CDR1 is KGHSH, CDR2 LQKENI, per germline. The V and J ends lost 3 bases and 5 bases respectively, with 16 bases between them. This CDR3 spans 15 amino acids. The CDR3 DNA sequence: TGTGCCAGCTCACCTCATTCGGCCCGGGAGACTGAAGCTTTCTTT. Translation gives CASSPHSARETEAFF.

The chain combines TRBV19 with TRBJ2-5, with TRBD1 matching over 12 bases. The CDR3 consists of 14 residues. J gave up 4 bases and V 9 bases, and 6 bases lay outside the gene matches. Germline V lookup: CDR1 LNHDA, CDR2 SQIVND (reference sequence). In DNA, the CDR3 is TGTGCCAGCTCCGGGACAGGGGGCATAGAGACCCAGTACTTC. It yields the protein CASSGTGGIETQYF.

The genes are TRBV29-1 and TRBJ2-3; 7 bases match TRBD1. This CDR3 comprises 15 residues. CDR1 is SQVTM, CDR2 ANQGSEA, per germline. The ends lost 1 base at V and 6 bases at J; junction bases unmatched: 10. The CDR3 loop is CSVEGVGGISDTQYF. CDR3 coding DNA: TGCAGCGTTGAAGGGGTAGGGGGCATTTCGGATACGCAGTATTTT.

This chain joins TRBV3-1 (or the pseudogene TRBV3-2) and TRBJ2-1; D is ambiguous. The CDR3 totals 14 residues. The V and J ends lost 0 bases and 4 bases respectively, with 7 bases between them. The germline V gene has CDR1 LGHDT and CDR2 YNNKEL (reference sequence). The CDR3 is CASSQDLVYNEQFF. The CDR3 DNA sequence: TGTGCCAGCAGCCAAGATCTCGTTTACAATGAGCAGTTCTTC.

V gene TRBV5-4 combines with J gene TRBJ2-1, with TRBD2 matching over 10 bases. Germline values: CDR1 SGHNT, CDR2 YYREEE (reference sequence). V was pared by 4 bases and J by 3 bases, with 4 bases of the junction left unmatched. The CDR3 extends over 15 amino acids. The CDR3 bases are TGTGCCAGCAGCCCTACTAGCGGGGACTACAATGAGCAGTTCTTC. It translates to CASSPTSGDYNEQFF.

The rearrangement uses TRBV29-1 and TRBJ1-2; D ambiguous. V lost 4 bases to trimming and J lost 8 bases, with 11 bases between them. Germline loops: CDR1 SQVTM, CDR2 ANQGSEA. CDR3 length: 11 residues. CDR3 sequence (DNA): TGCAGCGTTGGCTCCGGGGTCGGCTACACCTTC. Translated, it gives CSVGSGVGYTF.

The V call is TRBV4-1, the J call TRBJ1-4; D gene ambiguous. Germline loops: CDR1 MGHRA, CDR2 YSYEKL. Trimming left V 1 base short and J 1 base short, with 7 bases between. CDR3 length equals 15 residues. The CDR3 DNA sequence: TGCGCCAGCAGCCAAGTCCCGTTAACTAATGAAAAACTGTTTTTT. It translates to CASSQVPLTNEKLFF.

This chain joins TRBV10-2 and TRBJ1-1; 7 bases are shared with TRBD1. Germline lookup yields CDR1 WSHSY and CDR2 SAAADI. V lost 8 bases to trimming and J lost 5 bases; unmatched junction nucleotides: 8. There are 13 residues in the CDR3. DNA of the CDR3: TGCGCCAGCCGACAGGGTCGAGGTACTGAAGCTTTCTTT. This encodes CASRQGRGTEAFF.

The J gene is TRBJ2-1, the V gene TRBV2; 11 bases align to TRBD2. Trimming took 6 bases from V and 1 from J; bases not matched to a gene: 2. The CDR3 runs to 15 residues. The germline V gene encodes CDR1 SNHLY and CDR2 FYNNEI. CDR3 sequence reads: CASSGTSGSYNEQFF. The CDR3 bases are TGTGCCAGCAGCGGGACTAGCGGATCCTACAATGAGCAGTTCTTC.